A selection of T cell receptor beta chains follows, all from one sample in a study of siplizumab effects on memory and regulatory T cells. Only in-frame clones appear in the TCRdb table, and some are missing; sequencing was by immunoSEQ multiplex PCR. Of about 100,000 clones listed, about 90% are singletons. Input material: CD4+ T cells sorted from blood. The receptors derive from a human donor in good health. CDR3s include the opening cysteine and the closing phenylalanine or tryptophan. The D gene is left open where the match is weak. The size field is filled for only some rows; it gives once, few, many or a size class.

>TRBJ2-7|TRBV2|.|.|14
CASSEALQQNEQYF
TGTGCCAGCAGTGAAGCGCTTCAACAAAACGAGCAGTACTTC
>TRBJ2-1|TRBV6-5|TRBD1|once|14
CASSTVDRYNEQFF
TGTGCCAGCAGTACCGTGGACAGGTACAATGAGCAGTTCTTC
>TRBJ2-3|TRBV10-1|.|.|12
CASSRGVGTQYF
TGCGCCAGCAGTAGGGGGGTAGGTACGCAGTATTTT
>TRBJ2-1|TRBV30|.|.|11
CAWSLDNEQFF
TGTGCCTGGAGTTTAGACAATGAGCAGTTCTTC
>TRBJ2-2|TRBV11-3|.|.|13
CASSPQGNGELFF
TGTGCCAGCAGCCCACAGGGTAACGGGGAGCTGTTTTTT
>TRBJ1-1|TRBV6-5|.|.|13
CASSYGRYTEAFF
TGTGCCAGCAGTTACGGACGTTACACTGAAGCTTTCTTT
>TRBJ2-1|TRBV7-3|TRBD1|.|16
CASSQTGGQSYNEQFF
TGTGCCAGCAGCCAAACAGGGGGCCAATCCTACAATGAGCAGTTCTTC
>TRBJ2-1|TRBV14|.|.|14
CASSQDREYNEQFF
TGTGCCAGCAGCCAAGATAGAGAGTACAATGAGCAGTTCTTC
>TRBJ1-2|TRBV5-6|.|.|13
CASSLLGPDGYTF
TGTGCCAGCAGCCTGTTGGGGCCGGATGGCTACACCTTC
>TRBJ1-1|TRBV19|.|once|13
CASSILAATEAFF
TGTGCCAGTAGTATATTGGCCGCGACTGAAGCTTTCTTT
>TRBJ1-5|TRBV28|TRBD1|.|17
CASRDRDSASSNQPQHF
TGTGCCAGCAGAGACCGGGACAGCGCTTCGAGCAATCAGCCCCAGCATTTT
>TRBJ2-5|TRBV25-1|.|once|15
CASSEYMGTEETQYF
TGTGCCAGCAGTGAATATATGGGCACCGAAGAGACCCAGTACTTC
>TRBJ2-6|TRBV11-1|.|.|12
CASSFGANVLTF
TGTGCCAGCAGCTTTGGGGCCAACGTCCTGACTTTC
>TRBJ1-5|TRBV27|TRBD1|.|13
CASSRTGDQPQHF
TGTGCCAGCAGTCGGACAGGGGATCAGCCCCAGCATTTT
>TRBJ1-5|TRBV19|TRBD1|.|14
CASRKGQGNQPQHF
TGTGCCAGTAGGAAGGGACAGGGCAATCAGCCCCAGCATTTT
>TRBJ2-6|TRBV5-1|.|.|15
CASRPFLSGANVLTF
TGCGCCAGCAGGCCCTTCTTGTCTGGGGCCAACGTCCTGACTTTC
>TRBJ1-1|TRBV5-4|TRBD1|.|15
CASSSGQESFTEAFF
TGTGCCAGCAGCTCGGGACAGGAGTCGTTCACTGAAGCTTTCTTT
>TRBJ2-5|TRBV25-1|.|.|14
CASSEGGGRETQYF
TGTGCCAGCAGTGAAGGAGGGGGCAGGGAGACCCAGTACTTC
>TRBJ1-1|TRBV7-2|.|.|15
CASSLAGAQNTEAFF
TGTGCCAGCAGCTTAGCAGGGGCCCAGAACACTGAAGCTTTCTTT
>TRBJ1-1|TRBV19|.|.|14
CASMGGVMNTEAFF
TGTGCCAGTATGGGGGGGGTCATGAACACTGAAGCTTTCTTT
>TRBJ1-1|TRBV10-3|.|.|13
CAISDFGGTEAFF
TGTGCCATCAGTGACTTCGGGGGGACTGAAGCTTTCTTT
>TRBJ1-1|TRBV6-6|.|.|11
CASSYLSEAFF
TGTGCCAGCAGTTACTTATCGGAAGCTTTCTTT
>TRBJ2-4|TRBV12-5|TRBD1|.|14
CASGLRTGKNIQYF
TGTGCTAGTGGTTTGAGGACAGGGAAAAACATTCAGTACTTC
>TRBJ2-1|TRBV7-2|TRBD1|.|16
CASSLGNRGGHNEQFF
TGTGCCAGCAGCTTGGGCAACAGGGGTGGGCACAATGAGCAGTTCTTC
>TRBJ1-1|TRBV27|TRBD1|once|15
CASSSSGTVYTEAFF
TGTGCCAGCAGTTCTTCCGGGACAGTCTACACTGAAGCTTTCTTT
>TRBJ1-5|TRBV19|.|.|16
CASSTRATQSNQPQHF
TGTGCCAGTAGTACCCGTGCCACACAGAGCAATCAGCCCCAGCATTTT
>TRBJ2-7|TRBV6-5|TRBD1|.|14
CASRRGQGSYEQYF
TGTGCCAGCAGGAGAGGACAGGGATCCTACGAGCAGTACTTC
>TRBJ2-3|TRBV21-1|.|.|20
CASSKAMVAGESWDTDTQYF
TGTGCCAGCAGCAAAGCCATGGTAGCGGGAGAATCATGGGATACAGATACGCAGTATTTT
>TRBJ2-3|TRBV4-1|TRBD2|.|19
CASSQDPSAGGRSTDTQYF
TGCGCCAGCAGCCAAGATCCTTCAGCGGGGGGGCGGAGCACAGATACGCAGTATTTT
>TRBJ2-3|TRBV7-9|.|.|15
CASSRGTLSGDTQYF
TGTGCCAGCAGCCGCGGGACTTTGTCAGGAGATACGCAGTATTTT
>TRBJ1-5|TRBV5-5|TRBD1|.|16
CASSSATGASNQPQHF
TGTGCCAGCAGCTCGGCGACAGGGGCCAGCAATCAGCCCCAGCATTTT
>TRBJ2-3|TRBV19|.|.|15
CASSTPRGGLEAQYF
TGTGCCAGTAGTACCCCCCGAGGGGGTTTGGAAGCGCAGTATTTT
>TRBJ2-3|TRBV11-2|TRBD2|.|17
CASSTTLTSGPTDTQYF
TGTGCCAGCAGCACGACTCTGACTAGCGGACCCACAGATACGCAGTATTTT
>TRBJ2-7|TRBV5-4|.|.|16
CASSANPDPSSYEQYF
TGTGCCAGCAGCGCTAACCCGGATCCCTCATCCTACGAGCAGTACTTC
>TRBJ2-1|TRBV7-2|TRBD2|.|16
CASSLIPGLASSRMIF
TGTGCCAGCAGCTTAATCCCGGGACTAGCGAGTTCCAGGATGATCTTC
>TRBJ2-7|TRBV28|TRBD2|.|15
CASNLGGAGYYEQYF
TGTGCCAGCAACCTCGGGGGGGCGGGTTACTACGAGCAGTACTTC
>TRBJ2-3|TRBV5-1|TRBD1|.|18
CASRSGTGGYFSTDTQYF
TGCGCCAGCAGGTCCGGGACAGGGGGCTATTTTAGCACAGATACGCAGTATTTT
>TRBJ2-1|TRBV7-3|TRBD2|.|15
CASSLRGGSYNEQFF
TGTGCCAGCAGCTTAAGGGGGGGCTCCTACAATGAGCAGTTCTTC
>TRBJ1-1|TRBV2|TRBD1|.|12
CASRGTVTEAFF
TGTGCCAGCAGGGGGACAGTCACTGAAGCTTTCTTT
>TRBJ2-2|TRBV11-3|TRBD2|.|14
CASSSGGRDGELFF
TGTGCCAGCAGCTCTGGGGGGAGGGACGGGGAGCTGTTTTTT
>TRBJ1-6|TRBV5-4|.|.|16
CASSSGRVSYNSPLHF
TGTGCCAGCAGCTCAGGGCGAGTATCCTATAATTCACCCCTCCACTTT
>TRBJ2-6|TRBV4-1|.|.|17
CASSQEVGFSGANVLTF
TGCGCCAGCAGCCAAGAGGTGGGGTTCTCTGGGGCCAACGTCCTGACTTTC
>TRBJ2-4|TRBV28|.|.|15
CASSKLGLAKNIQYF
TGTGCCAGCAGTAAATTAGGACTAGCCAAAAACATTCAGTACTTC
>TRBJ1-2|TRBV29-1|.|.|11
CSVERGFGYTF
TGCAGCGTTGAGCGAGGGTTCGGCTACACCTTC
>TRBJ1-3|TRBV27|.|.|13
CASSFRAGNTIYF
TGTGCCAGCAGTTTCAGGGCTGGAAACACCATATATTTT
>TRBJ1-3|TRBV4-3|.|.|17
CASSQAPDTLSGNTIYF
TGCGCCAGCAGCCAAGCCCCAGACACACTCTCTGGAAACACCATATATTTT
>TRBJ1-6|TRBV7-3|TRBD1|.|14
CASSSGQPGSPLHF
TGTGCCAGCAGCTCGGGACAGCCAGGATCACCCCTCCACTTT
>TRBJ2-5|TRBV5-1|.|.|12
CASSLEQETQYF
TGCGCCAGCAGCTTGGAGCAAGAGACCCAGTACTTC
>TRBJ1-1|TRBV6-5|TRBD1|.|14
CASNHRGRNTEAFF
TGTGCCAGCAACCACAGGGGGCGGAACACTGAAGCTTTCTTT
>TRBJ1-3|TRBV4-1|TRBD1|.|20
CASSQDGLRGRLTSGNTIYF
TGCGCCAGCAGCCAAGATGGTTTAAGGGGGCGATTGACCTCTGGAAACACCATATATTTT
>TRBJ2-2|TRBV2|.|.|14
CASGGGPVTGELFF
TGTGCCAGCGGAGGAGGGCCGGTCACCGGGGAGCTGTTTTTT
>TRBJ1-4|TRBV30|TRBD1|once|15
CAWSGWGQANEKLFF
TGTGCCTGGTCTGGTTGGGGACAGGCGAATGAAAAACTGTTTTTT